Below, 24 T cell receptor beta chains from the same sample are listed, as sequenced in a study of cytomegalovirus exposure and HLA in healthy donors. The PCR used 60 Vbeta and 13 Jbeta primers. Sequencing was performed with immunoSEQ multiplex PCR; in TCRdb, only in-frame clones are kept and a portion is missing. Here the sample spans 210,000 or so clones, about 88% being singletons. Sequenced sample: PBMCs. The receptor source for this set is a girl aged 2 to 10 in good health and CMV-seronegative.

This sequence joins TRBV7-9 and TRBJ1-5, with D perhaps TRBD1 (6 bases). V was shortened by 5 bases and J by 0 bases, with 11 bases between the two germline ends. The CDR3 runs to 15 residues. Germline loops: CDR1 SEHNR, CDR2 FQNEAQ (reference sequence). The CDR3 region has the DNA TGTGCCAGCAGCGGCGCAGGGGATAGCAATCAGCCCCAGCATTTT. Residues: CASSGAGDSNQPQHF.

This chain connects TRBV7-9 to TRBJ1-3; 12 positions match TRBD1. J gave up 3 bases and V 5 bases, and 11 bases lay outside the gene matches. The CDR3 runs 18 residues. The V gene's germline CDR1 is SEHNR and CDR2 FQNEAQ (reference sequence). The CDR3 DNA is TGTGCCAGCAGCCAGCTATCCGGGACAGGGGGCGATGGAAACACCATATATTTT. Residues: CASSQLSGTGGDGNTIYF.

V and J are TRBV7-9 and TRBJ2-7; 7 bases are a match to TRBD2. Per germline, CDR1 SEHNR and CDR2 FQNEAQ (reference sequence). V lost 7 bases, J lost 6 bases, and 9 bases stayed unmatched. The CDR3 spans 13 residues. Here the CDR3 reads CASTSQTSLEQYF. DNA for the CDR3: TGTGCCAGCACCTCCCAGACTAGCCTCGAGCAGTACTTC.

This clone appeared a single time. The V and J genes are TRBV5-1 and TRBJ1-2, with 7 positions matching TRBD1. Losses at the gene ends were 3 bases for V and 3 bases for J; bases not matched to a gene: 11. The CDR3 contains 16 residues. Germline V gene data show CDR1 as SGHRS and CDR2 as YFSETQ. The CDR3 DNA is TGCGCCAGCAGCTCAAAACGACAGGGATTTGACTATGGCTACACCTTC. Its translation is CASSSKRQGFDYGYTF.

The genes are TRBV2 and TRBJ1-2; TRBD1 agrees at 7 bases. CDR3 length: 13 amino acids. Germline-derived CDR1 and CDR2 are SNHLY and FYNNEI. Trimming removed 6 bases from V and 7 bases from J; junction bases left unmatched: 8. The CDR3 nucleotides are TGTGCCAGCAGGGACCGAGGGGGCAGTGGCTACACCTTC. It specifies CASRDRGGSGYTF.

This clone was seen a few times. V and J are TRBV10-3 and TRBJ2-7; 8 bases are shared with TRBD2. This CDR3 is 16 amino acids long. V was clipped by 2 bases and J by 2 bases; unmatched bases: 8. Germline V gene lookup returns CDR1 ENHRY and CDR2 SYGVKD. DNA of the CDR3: TGTGCCATCAGTGAGGAGGATAGCGGGGACCCCTACGAGCAGTACTTC. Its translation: CAISEEDSGDPYEQYF.

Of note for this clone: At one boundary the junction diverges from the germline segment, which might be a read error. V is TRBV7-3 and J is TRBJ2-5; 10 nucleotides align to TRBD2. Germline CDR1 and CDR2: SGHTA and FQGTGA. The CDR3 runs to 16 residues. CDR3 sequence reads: CASSLSSSGGQGTQYF. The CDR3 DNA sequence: TGTGCCAGCAGCTTAAGCTCTAGCGGGGGCCAAGGGACCCAGTACTTC.

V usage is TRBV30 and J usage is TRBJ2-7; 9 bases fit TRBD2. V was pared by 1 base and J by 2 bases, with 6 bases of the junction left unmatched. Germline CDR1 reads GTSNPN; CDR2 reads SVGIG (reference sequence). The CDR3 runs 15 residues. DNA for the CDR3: TGTGCCTGGAGTGGCGGGACTAGCACCGCCTACGAGCAGTACTTC. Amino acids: CAWSGGTSTAYEQYF.

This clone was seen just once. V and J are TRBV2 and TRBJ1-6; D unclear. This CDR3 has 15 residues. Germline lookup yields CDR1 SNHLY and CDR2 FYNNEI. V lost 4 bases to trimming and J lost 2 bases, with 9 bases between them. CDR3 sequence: CASSVWEAYNSPLHF. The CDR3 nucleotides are TGTGCCAGCAGTGTTTGGGAGGCCTATAATTCACCCCTCCACTTT.

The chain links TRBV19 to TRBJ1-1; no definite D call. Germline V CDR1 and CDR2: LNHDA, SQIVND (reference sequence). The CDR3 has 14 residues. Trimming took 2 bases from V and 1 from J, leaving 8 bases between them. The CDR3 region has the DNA TGTGCCAGTAGTATAAATCACAGGAACACTGAAGCTTTCTTT. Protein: CASSINHRNTEAFF.

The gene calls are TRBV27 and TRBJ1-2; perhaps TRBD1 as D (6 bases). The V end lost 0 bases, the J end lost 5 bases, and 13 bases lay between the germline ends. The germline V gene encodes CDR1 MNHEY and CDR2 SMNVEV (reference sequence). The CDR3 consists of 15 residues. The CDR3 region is CASSLSVGGLYGYTF. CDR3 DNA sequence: TGTGCCAGCAGTTTATCCGTCGGGGGGCTTTATGGCTACACCTTC.

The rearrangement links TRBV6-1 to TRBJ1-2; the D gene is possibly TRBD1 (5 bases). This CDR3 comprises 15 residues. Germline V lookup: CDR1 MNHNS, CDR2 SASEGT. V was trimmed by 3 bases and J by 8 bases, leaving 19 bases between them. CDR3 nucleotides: TGTGCCAGCAGTGATTGGAGTTTAGGGGCATGGGGCTACACCTTC. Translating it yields CASSDWSLGAWGYTF.

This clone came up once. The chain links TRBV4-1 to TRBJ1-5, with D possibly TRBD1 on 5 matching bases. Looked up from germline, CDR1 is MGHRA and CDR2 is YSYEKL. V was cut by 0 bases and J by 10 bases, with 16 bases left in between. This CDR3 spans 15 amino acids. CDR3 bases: TGCGCCAGCAGCCAAGATGGGGGGTACGTAATACCCCAGCATTTT. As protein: CASSQDGGYVIPQHF.

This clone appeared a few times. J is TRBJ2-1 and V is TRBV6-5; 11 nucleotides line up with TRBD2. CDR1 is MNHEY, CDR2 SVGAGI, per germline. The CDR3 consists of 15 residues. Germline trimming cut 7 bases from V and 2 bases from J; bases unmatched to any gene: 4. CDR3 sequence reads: CASKLAGAPYNEQFF. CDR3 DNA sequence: TGTGCCAGCAAACTAGCGGGAGCCCCCTACAATGAGCAGTTCTTC.

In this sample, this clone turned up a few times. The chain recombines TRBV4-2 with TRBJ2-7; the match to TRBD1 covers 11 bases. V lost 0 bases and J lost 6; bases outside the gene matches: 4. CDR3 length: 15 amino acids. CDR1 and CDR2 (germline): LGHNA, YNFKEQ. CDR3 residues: CASSQDPGTGGEQYF. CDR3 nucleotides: TGTGCCAGCAGCCAAGATCCCGGGACAGGGGGCGAGCAGTACTTC.

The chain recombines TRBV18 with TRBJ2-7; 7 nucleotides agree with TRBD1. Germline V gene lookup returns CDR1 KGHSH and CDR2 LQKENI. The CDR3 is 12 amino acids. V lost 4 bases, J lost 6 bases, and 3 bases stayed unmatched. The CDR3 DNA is TGTGCCAGCTCACGGACAGGAGGCGAGCAGTACTTC. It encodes CASSRTGGEQYF. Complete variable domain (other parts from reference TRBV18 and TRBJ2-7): NAGVMQNPRHLVRRRGQEARLRCSPMKGHSHVYWYRQLPEEGLKFMVYLQKENIIDESGMPKERFSAEFPKEGPSILRIQQVVRGDSAAYFCASSRTGGEQYFGPGTRLTVT.

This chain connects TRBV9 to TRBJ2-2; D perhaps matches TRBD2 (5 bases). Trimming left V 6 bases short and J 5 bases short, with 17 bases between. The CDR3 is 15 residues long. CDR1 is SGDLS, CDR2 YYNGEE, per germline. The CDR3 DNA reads TGTGCCAGCACCCCCGCCGGGGTGGCGACCGGGGAGCTGTTTTTT. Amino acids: CASTPAGVATGELFF.

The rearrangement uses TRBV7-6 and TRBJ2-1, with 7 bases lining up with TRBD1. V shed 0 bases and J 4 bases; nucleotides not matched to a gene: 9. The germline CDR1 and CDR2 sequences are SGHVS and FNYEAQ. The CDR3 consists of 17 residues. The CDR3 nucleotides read TGTGCCAGCAGCTTAGCTTCCCCGGGACAGCCTTACAATGAGCAGTTCTTC. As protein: CASSLASPGQPYNEQFF.

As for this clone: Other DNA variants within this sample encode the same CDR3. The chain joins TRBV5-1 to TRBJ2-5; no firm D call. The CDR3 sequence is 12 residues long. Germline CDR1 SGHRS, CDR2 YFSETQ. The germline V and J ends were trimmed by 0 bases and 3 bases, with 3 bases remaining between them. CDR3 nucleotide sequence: TGCGCCAGCAGCTTGGTCGAAGAGACCCAGTACTTC. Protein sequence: CASSLVEETQYF.

CDR3 DNA: TGTGCCAGCAGGCGACAGGCGTACTCCTACGAGCAGTACTTC. Its translation is CASRRQAYSYEQYF. This rearrangement joins TRBV27 to TRBJ2-5, with D perhaps matching TRBD1 (6 bases). Gene TRBJ2-7 matches the end of the DNA better, so the J call may be wrong. Germline-derived CDR1 and CDR2 are MNHEY and SMNVEV (reference sequence). CDR3 size: 14 residues.

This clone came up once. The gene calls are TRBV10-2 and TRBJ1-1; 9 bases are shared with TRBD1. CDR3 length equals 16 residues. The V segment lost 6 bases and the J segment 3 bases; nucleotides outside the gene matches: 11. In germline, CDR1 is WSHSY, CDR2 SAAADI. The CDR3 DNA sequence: TGCGCCAGCAGAGAAGGACAGGGGCCTCCTCACACTGAAGCTTTCTTT. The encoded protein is CASREGQGPPHTEAFF.

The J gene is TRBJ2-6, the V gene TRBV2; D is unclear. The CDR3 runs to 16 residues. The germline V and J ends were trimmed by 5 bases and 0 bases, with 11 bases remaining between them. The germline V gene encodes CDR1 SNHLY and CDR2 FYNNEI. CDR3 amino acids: CASSSRMFSGANVLTF. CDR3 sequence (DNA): TGTGCCAGCAGTTCCCGTATGTTCTCTGGGGCCAACGTCCTGACTTTC. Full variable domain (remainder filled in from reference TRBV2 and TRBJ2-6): EPEVTQTPSHQVTQMGQEVILRCVPISNHLYFYWYRQILGQKVEFLVSFYNNEISEKSEIFDDQFSVERPDGSNFTLKIRSTKLEDSAMYFCASSSRMFSGANVLTFGAGSRLTVL.

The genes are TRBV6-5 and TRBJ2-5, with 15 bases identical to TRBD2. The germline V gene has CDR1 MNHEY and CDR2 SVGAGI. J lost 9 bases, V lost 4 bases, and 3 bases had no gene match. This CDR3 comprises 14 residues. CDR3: CASSSRTSGGAQYF. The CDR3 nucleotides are TGTGCCAGCAGTTCCCGGACTAGCGGGGGGGCCCAGTACTTC.

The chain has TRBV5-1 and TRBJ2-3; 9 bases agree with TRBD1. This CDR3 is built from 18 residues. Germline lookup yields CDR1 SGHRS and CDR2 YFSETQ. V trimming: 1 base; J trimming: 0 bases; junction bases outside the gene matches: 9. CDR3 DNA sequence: TGCGCCAGCAGCTTGAGGACAGGGGTCCTTCTTAGCACAGATACGCAGTATTTT. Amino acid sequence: CASSLRTGVLLSTDTQYF.